This section outlines one TCR beta chain sequence together with its context. Its specificity is not known. Since all of the isolated RNA was reverse transcribed, expressed TCRB transcripts were what got sequenced. Sequencing was performed with immunoSEQ multiplex PCR; in TCRdb, only in-frame clones are kept and a portion is missing. The sample yields 200,000 to 300,000 clones, roughly a tenth seen once. The record originates from a study of beta chain features in type 1 diabetes. For the study at large: In all, roughly 98,000,000 sorted cells from all samples were analyzed.

The CDR3 extends over 15 amino acids. The ends lost 7 bases at V and 5 bases at J; junction bases unmatched: 5. Germline V CDR1 and CDR2: MNHEY, SMNVEV (reference sequence). Regarding the study as a whole: For Type 1 diabetes patients, all four CD4+ subsets carried TCRB CDR3s that were moderately but significantly shorter. PCR might favor shorter templates, equally in patients and controls.

The chain recombines TRBV27 with TRBJ2-5, with 15 bases matching TRBD2. This clonotype originated in a young man with type 1 diabetes. The sample was naive CD4+ T cells from blood. This chain's CDR3 is CASTRTSGGDETQYF. The CDR3 region has the DNA TGTGCCAGCACTCGGACTAGCGGGGGGGACGAGACCCAGTACTTC.